This T cell receptor (beta chain) was found in a study of read filtering for tumor transcriptome and immune sequencing. Study details: Whole-transcriptome libraries were prepared after DNase treatment. Per sample, TCR-region reads ranged about 4.05 to 11 million by IR-seq, about 80 to 1,400 by RNA-seq.

At least ten counts were recorded for this clonotype. There are 19 residues in the CDR3. Germline loops: CDR1 DFQATT, CDR2 SNEGSKA (reference sequence). The ends lost 0 bases at V and 0 bases at J; junction bases unmatched: 13. This library used approximately 370 ng RNA and molecular barcoded adaptors spanning alpha/delta and beta/gamma chains. TCRdb reanalysed the reads using MiXCR and keeps one entry per CDR3 protein. The top ten clones hold approximately 47% of a sample with tens of thousands of distinct CDR3 sequences, 11% to 15% of them seen once. The chain links TRBV20-1 to TRBJ2-3, with 9 bases aligning to TRBD2. The sequence was obtained from a donor older than 35 with multiple myeloma. Sequenced material: a population of CD138-negative cells sorted from bone marrow. The CDR3 spells CSARDNARAGGPSTDTQYF. The CDR3 DNA sequence: TGCAGTGCTAGAGATAACGCGAGGGCGGGAGGGCCCAGCACAGATACGCAGTATTTT.